These 10 T cell receptor beta chains were sequenced from one sample in a study of CD8 T cells in Susac syndrome. Random hexamers primed reverse transcription of roughly 0.5 to 1 ug RNA. TCRdb passed the immunoSEQ multiplex PCR reads through MiXCR, listing each CDR3 protein once. The data hold about 200,000 distinct CDR3 sequences, with approximately 95% observed a single time. Sequencing input: CD4+ T cells from PBMCs. The source is a human donor with multiple sclerosis.

The V gene is TRBV29-1, the J gene TRBJ2-5; D remains unclear. CDR3 size: 10 residues. V was clipped by 2 bases and J by 5 bases, with 3 bases between them. Germline CDR1 reads SQVTM; CDR2 reads ANQGSEA. The CDR3 bases are TGCAGCGTTGAATGGGAGACCCAGTACTTC. Its protein is CSVEWETQYF.

The V gene is TRBV7-9, the J gene TRBJ2-6; possibly TRBD1 for D (6 bases). Germline CDR1 and CDR2: SEHNR and FQNEAQ (reference sequence). There are 18 residues in the CDR3. The germline V and J ends were trimmed by 11 bases and 4 bases, with 27 bases remaining between them. DNA of the CDR3: TGTGCCCTAACCTTGGACAGCGGTTTTCGGATGGGGGCCAACGTCCTGACTTTC. Protein product: CALTLDSGFRMGANVLTF.

This chain links TRBV11-2 with TRBJ1-2; 10 positions match TRBD1. Unmatched junction bases numbered 6, after V lost 3 bases and J lost 8 bases. The CDR3 covers 14 residues. CDR1 and CDR2 from the germline V gene are SGHAT and FQNNGV. The CDR3 region is CASSLTGGRGGYTF. CDR3 nucleotide sequence: TGTGCCAGCAGCTTGACAGGGGGCAGAGGAGGCTACACCTTC.

This clonotype showed up just a few times. This chain joins TRBV30 and TRBJ2-7; D may correspond to TRBD1 or TRBD2 (5 bases each). Trimming stripped 0 bases from V and 6 bases from J, with 12 bases between. This CDR3 has 13 amino acids. Looked up from germline, CDR1 is GTSNPN and CDR2 is SVGIG (reference sequence). The DNA of the CDR3 is TGTGCCTGGAGTGTGGGGGAAGACGTCGAGCAGTACGTC. This sequence encodes CAWSVGEDVEQYV.

The chain carries TRBV20-1 and TRBJ2-7; 15 nucleotides agree with TRBD2. Losses at the gene ends were 5 bases for V and 2 bases for J; bases not matched to a gene: 13. The length of the CDR3 is 18 residues. Per germline, CDR1 DFQATT and CDR2 SNEGSKA (reference sequence). The CDR3 is CSAGGLAGGPRSPYEQYV. In DNA, the CDR3 is TGCAGTGCTGGGGGACTAGCGGGGGGCCCCAGGTCACCCTACGAGCAGTACGTC.

This clonotype was seen only once. The chain employs TRBV9 and TRBJ1-5; D uncertain. The V end was cut by 3 bases, the J end by 3 bases, with 7 bases between. The germline V gene has CDR1 SGDLS and CDR2 YYNGEE. The CDR3 consists of 13 residues. CDR3 DNA: TGTGCCAGCAGCGCTACATCCAATCAGCCCCAGCATTTT. Translated: CASSATSNQPQHF.

A single count supports this clonotype. The J gene is TRBJ2-5, the V gene TRBV12-3 or TRBV12-4; 8 positions agree with TRBD2. The CDR3 runs to 13 residues. J gave up 2 bases and V 6 bases, and 2 bases lay outside the gene matches. This chain's CDR3 is CASSGGAQETQYF. CDR3 sequence (DNA): TGTGCCAGCAGCGGGGGGGCTCAAGAGACCCAGTACTTC.

This sequence joins TRBV20-1 and TRBJ2-6; TRBD1 aligns across 8 bases. Germline CDR1 DFQATT, CDR2 SNEGSKA (reference sequence). The CDR3 contains 16 residues. With V trimmed by 5 bases and J by 4 bases, 10 bases remained unmatched. The CDR3 sequence: CSAPRWDRRGANVLTF. In DNA form, the CDR3 reads TGCAGTGCTCCCCGGTGGGACAGGCGGGGGGCCAACGTCCTGACTTTC.

The rearrangement joins TRBV29-1 to TRBJ1-1, with a possible D match to TRBD1 (6 bases). The germline CDR1 and CDR2 sequences are SQVTM and ANQGSEA. The ends were cut back, 5 bases at V and 5 bases at J, with 12 bases in the middle. The CDR3 spans 12 residues. In DNA, the CDR3 is TGCAGCGTTAAGGGGGTTGCGACTGAAGCTTTCTTT. Translation: CSVKGVATEAFF.

The chain carries TRBV12-3 or TRBV12-4 and TRBJ1-2; tentatively, D is TRBD1 (6 bases). V gave up 4 bases and J gave up 5 bases, with 17 bases separating them. The CDR3 contains 15 residues. The CDR3 sequence: CASSSWTAQPYGYTF. CDR3 nucleotide sequence: TGTGCCAGCAGTTCTTGGACAGCTCAACCTTATGGCTACACCTTC.